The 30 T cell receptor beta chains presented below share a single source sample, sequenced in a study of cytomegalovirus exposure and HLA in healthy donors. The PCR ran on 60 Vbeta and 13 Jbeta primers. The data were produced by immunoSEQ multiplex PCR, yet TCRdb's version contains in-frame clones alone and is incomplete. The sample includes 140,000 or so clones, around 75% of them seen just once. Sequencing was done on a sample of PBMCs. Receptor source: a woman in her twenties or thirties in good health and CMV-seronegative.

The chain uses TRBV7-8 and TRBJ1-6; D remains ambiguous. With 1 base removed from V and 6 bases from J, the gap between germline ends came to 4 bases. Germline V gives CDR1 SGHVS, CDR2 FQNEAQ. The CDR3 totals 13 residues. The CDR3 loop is CASSLDSNSPLHF. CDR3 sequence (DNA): TGTGCCAGCAGCTTAGACAGTAATTCACCCCTCCACTTT.

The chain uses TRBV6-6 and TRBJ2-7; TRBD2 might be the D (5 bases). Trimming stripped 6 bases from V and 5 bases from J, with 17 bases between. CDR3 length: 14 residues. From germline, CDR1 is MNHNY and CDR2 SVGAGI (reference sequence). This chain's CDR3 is CASRNPSRGNEQYV. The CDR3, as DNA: TGTGCCAGCAGAAATCCGTCCCGGGGAAACGAGCAGTACGTC.

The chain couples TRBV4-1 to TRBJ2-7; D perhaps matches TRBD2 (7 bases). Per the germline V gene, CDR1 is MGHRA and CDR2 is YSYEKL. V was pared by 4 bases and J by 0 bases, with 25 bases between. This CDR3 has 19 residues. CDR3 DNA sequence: TGCGCCAGCAGCCCGCGGGGGACTCCGATGGGGGGCGTCTCCTACGAGCAGTACGTC. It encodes CASSPRGTPMGGVSYEQYV.

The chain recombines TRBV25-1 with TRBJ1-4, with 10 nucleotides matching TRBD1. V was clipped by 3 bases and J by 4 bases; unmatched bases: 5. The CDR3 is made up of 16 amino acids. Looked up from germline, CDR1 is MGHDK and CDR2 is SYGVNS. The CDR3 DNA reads TGTGCCAGCAGTGAGGGACAGGGGAAAGGTAATGAAAAACTGTTTTTT. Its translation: CASSEGQGKGNEKLFF.

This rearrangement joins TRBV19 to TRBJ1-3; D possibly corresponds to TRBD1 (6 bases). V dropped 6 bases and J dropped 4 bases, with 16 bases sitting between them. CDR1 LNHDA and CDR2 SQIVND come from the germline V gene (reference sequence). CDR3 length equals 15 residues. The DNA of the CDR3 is TGTGCCAGTAGCGCCGGGACAATTATAGGAAACACCATATATTTT. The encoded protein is CASSAGTIIGNTIYF.

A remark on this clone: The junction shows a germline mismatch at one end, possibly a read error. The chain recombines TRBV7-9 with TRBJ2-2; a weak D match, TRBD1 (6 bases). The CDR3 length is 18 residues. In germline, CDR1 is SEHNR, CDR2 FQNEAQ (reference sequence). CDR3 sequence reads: CSSSLVRDTHIFTGELFF. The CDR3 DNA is TGTTCCAGCAGCTTAGTCCGGGACACGCACATCTTCACCGGGGAGCTGTTTTTT.

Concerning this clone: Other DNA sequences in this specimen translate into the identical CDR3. Here the CDR3 reads CASSLTEGEQFF. The CDR3 DNA reads TGTGCCAGCAGCTTAACGGAGGGTGAGCAGTTCTTC. The chain carries TRBV7-3 and TRBJ2-1; possible D gene TRBD2, 6 bases. The V end lost 0 bases, the J end lost 9 bases, and 6 bases lay between the germline ends. Germline values: CDR1 SGHTA, CDR2 FQGTGA. The CDR3 covers 12 residues.

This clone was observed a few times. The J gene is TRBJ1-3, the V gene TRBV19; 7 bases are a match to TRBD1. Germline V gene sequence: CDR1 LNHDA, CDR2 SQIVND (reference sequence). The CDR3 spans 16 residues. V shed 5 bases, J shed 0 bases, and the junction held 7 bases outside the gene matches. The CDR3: CASSRGTVNSGNTIYF. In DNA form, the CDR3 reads TGTGCCAGTAGTCGTGGGACAGTAAACTCTGGAAACACCATATATTTT.

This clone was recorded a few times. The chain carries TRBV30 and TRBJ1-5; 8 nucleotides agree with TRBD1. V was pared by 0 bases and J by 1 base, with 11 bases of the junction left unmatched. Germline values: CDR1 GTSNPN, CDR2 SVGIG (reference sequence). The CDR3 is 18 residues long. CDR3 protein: CAWSVIQGAHPSNQPQHF. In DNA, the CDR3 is TGTGCCTGGAGTGTAATCCAGGGGGCTCACCCGAGCAATCAGCCCCAGCATTTT. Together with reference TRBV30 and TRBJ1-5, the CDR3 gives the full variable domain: SQTIHQWPATLVQPVGSPLSLECTVEGTSNPNLYWYRQAAGRGLQLLFYSVGIGQISSEVPQNLSASRPQDRQFILSSKKLLLSDSGFYLCAWSVIQGAHPSNQPQHFGDGTRLSIL.

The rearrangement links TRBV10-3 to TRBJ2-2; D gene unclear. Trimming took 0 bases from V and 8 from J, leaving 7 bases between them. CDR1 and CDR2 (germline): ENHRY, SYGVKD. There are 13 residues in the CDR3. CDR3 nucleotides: TGTGCCATCAGTGAGTCGAGCCCAGGGGAGCTGTTTTTT. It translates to CAISESSPGELFF.

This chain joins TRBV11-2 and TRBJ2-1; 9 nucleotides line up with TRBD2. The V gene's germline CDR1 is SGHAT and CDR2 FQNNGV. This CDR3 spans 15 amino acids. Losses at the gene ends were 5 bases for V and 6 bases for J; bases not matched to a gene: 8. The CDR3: CASSRVAGGVNEQFF. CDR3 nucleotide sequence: TGTGCCAGCAGCCGGGTGGCGGGGGGGGTCAATGAGCAGTTCTTC.

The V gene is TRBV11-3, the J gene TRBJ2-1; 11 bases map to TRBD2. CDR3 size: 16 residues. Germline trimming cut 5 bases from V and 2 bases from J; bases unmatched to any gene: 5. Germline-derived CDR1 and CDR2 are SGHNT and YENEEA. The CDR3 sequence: CASSPNSGRAYNEQFF. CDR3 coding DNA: TGTGCCAGCAGCCCGAATAGCGGGAGGGCCTACAATGAGCAGTTCTTC.

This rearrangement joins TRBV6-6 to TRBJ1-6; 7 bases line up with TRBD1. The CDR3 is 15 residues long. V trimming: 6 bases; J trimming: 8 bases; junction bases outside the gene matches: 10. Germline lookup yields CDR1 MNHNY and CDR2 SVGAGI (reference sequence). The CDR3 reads CASRGRDSPYSPLHF. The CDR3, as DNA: TGTGCCAGCAGAGGCCGGGACAGCCCCTATTCACCCCTCCACTTT.

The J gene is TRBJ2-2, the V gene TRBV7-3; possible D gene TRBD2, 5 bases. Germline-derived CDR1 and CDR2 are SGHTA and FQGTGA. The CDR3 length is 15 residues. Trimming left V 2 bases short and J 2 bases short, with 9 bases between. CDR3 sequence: CASSLYSSNTGELFF. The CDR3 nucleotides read TGTGCCAGCAGCTTATACTCTAGCAACACCGGGGAGCTGTTTTTT.

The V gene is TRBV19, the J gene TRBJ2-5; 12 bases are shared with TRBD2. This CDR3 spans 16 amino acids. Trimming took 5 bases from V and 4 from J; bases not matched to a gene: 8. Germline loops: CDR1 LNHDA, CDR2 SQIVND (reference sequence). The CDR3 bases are TGTGCCAGTAGTCCCCTAGCGGGAGGGCCGGGAGAGACCCAGTACTTC. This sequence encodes CASSPLAGGPGETQYF.

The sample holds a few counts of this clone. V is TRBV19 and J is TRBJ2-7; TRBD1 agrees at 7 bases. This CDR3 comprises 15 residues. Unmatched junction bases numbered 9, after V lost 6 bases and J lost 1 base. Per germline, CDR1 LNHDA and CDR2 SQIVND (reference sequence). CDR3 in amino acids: CASSVDRTGSYEQYF. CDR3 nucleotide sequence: TGTGCCAGTAGCGTTGACAGGACAGGTTCCTACGAGCAGTACTTC.

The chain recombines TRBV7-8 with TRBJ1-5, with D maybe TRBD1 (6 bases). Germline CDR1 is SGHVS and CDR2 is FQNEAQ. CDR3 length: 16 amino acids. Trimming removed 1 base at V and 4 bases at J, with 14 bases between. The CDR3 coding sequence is TGTGCCAGCAGCTTAGGCGGAGACAGGAGGAATCAGCCCCAGCATTTT. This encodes CASSLGGDRRNQPQHF.

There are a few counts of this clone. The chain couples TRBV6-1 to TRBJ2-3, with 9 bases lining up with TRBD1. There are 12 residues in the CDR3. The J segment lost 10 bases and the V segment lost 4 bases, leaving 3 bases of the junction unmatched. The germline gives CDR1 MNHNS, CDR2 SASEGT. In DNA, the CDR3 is TGTGCCAGCAGTGCTCGACAGGGGGCGCAGTATTTT. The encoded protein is CASSARQGAQYF.

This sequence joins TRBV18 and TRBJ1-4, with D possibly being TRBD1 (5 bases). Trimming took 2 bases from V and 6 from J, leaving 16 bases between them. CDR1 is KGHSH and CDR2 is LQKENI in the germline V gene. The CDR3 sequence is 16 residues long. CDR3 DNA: TGTGCCAGCTCACCATCTTCGGCGGGGGAGGATGAAAAACTGTTTTTT. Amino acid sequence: CASSPSSAGEDEKLFF.

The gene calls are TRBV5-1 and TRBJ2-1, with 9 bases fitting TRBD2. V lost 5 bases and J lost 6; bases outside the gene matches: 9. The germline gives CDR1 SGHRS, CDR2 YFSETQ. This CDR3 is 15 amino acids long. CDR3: CASRTLAGRANEQFF. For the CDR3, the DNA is TGCGCCAGCAGGACCCTAGCGGGGAGGGCCAATGAGCAGTTCTTC.

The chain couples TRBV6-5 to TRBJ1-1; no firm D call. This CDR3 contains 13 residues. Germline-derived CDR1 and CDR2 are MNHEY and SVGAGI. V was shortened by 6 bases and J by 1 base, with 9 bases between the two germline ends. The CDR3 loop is CASRVGQNTEAFF. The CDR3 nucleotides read TGTGCCAGCAGAGTGGGCCAGAACACTGAAGCTTTCTTT.

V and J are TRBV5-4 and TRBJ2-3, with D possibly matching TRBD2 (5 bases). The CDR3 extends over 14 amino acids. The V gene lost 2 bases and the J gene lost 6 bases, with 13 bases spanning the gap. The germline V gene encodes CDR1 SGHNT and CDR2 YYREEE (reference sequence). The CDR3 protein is CASSLAKGLDTQYF. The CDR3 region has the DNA TGTGCCAGCAGCTTAGCGAAAGGACTGGATACGCAGTATTTT.

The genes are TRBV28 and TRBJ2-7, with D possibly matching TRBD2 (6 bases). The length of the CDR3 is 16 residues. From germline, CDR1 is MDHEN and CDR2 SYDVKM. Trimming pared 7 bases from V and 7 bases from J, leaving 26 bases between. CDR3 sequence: CASNQAAGPGGGEQYF. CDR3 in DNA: TGTGCCAGCAACCAGGCGGCAGGCCCGGGTGGGGGGGAGCAGTACTTC.

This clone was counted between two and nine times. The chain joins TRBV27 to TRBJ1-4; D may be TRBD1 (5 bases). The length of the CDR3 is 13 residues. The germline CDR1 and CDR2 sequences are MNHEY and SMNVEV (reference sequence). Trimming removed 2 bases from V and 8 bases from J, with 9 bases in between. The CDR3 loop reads CASSLRNREKLFF. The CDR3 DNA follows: TGTGCCAGCAGTTTACGGAACAGGGAAAAACTGTTTTTT.

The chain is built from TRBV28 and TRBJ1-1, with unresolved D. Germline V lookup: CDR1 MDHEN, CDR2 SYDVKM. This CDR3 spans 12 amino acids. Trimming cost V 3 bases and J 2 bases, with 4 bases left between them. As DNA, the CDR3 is TGTGCCAGCAGTTTTATCAACACTGAAGCTTTCTTT. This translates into CASSFINTEAFF.

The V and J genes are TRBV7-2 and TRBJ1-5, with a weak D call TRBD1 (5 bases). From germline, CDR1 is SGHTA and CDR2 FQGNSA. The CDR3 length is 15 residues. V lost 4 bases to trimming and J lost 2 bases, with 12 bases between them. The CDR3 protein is CASSSGYQGNQPQHF. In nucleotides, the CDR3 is TGTGCCAGCAGCTCAGGGTATCAGGGCAATCAGCCCCAGCATTTT.

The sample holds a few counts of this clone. The CDR3 coding sequence is TGTGCCAGCAGTGGGGAGGGGAGCTCCTATAATTCACCCCTCCACTTT. Translation: CASSGEGSSYNSPLHF. V and J are TRBV2 and TRBJ1-6; D is possibly TRBD1 (5 bases). This CDR3 is 16 amino acids long. The V gene lost 4 bases and the J gene lost 0 bases, with 10 bases spanning the gap. The germline V gene has CDR1 SNHLY and CDR2 FYNNEI.

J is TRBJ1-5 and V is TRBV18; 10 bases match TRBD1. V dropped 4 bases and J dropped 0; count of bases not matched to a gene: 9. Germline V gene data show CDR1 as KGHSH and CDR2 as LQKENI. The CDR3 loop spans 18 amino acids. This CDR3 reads CASSHGQGGPYSNQPQHF. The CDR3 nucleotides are TGTGCCAGCTCACATGGACAGGGGGGGCCGTATAGCAATCAGCCCCAGCATTTT.

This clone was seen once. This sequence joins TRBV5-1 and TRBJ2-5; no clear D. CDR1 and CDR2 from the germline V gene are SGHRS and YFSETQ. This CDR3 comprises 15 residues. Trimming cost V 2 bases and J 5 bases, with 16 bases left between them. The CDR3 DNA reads TGCGCCAGCAGCTTAAGGCCCTCAGCGCGGGAGACCCAGTACTTC. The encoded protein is CASSLRPSARETQYF.

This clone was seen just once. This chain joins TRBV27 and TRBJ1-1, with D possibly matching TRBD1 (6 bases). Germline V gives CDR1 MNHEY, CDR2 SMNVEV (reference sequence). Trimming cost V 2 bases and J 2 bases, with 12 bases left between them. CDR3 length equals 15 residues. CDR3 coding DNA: TGTGCCAGCAGTTTACTGGACAGTATCAACACTGAAGCTTTCTTT. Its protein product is CASSLLDSINTEAFF.